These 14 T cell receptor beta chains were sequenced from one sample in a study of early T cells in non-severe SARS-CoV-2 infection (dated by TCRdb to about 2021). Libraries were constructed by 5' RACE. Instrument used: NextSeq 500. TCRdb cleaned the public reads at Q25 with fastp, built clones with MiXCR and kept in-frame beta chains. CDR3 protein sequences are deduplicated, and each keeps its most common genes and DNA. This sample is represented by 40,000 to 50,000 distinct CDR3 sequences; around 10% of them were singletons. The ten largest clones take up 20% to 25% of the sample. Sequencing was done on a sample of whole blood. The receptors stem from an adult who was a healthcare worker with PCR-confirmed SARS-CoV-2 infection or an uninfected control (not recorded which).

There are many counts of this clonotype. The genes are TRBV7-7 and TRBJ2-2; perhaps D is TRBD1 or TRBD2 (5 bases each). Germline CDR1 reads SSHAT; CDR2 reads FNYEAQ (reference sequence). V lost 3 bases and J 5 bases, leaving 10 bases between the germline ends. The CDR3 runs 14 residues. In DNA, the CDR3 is TGTGCCAGCAGCTTGAGGGCAGGGACCGGGGAGCTGTTTTTT. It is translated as CASSLRAGTGELFF.

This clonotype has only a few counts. The DNA for the CDR3 is TGTGCCAGCAGTTTAACACAAAGGCCCACTGAAGCTTTCTTT. This translates into CASSLTQRPTEAFF. V is TRBV12-3 or TRBV12-4 and J is TRBJ1-1; D gene uncertain. This CDR3 is built from 14 residues. Trimming left V 2 bases short and J 4 bases short, with 11 bases between.

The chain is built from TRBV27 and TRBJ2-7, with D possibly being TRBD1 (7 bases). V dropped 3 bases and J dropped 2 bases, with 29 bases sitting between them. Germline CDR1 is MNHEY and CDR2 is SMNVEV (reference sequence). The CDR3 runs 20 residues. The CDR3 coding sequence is TGTGCCAGCAGTTTCAGCTTCTCGCGCGCGGGACAGATAAACGCCTACGAGCAGTACTTC. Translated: CASSFSFSRAGQINAYEQYF.

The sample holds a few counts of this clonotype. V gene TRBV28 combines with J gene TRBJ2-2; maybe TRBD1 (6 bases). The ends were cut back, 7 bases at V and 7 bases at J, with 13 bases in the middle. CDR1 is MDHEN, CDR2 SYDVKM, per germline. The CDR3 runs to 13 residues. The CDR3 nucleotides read TGTGCCAGCACGGACAGCCCTGGCGGGGAGCTGTTTTTT. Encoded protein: CASTDSPGGELFF.

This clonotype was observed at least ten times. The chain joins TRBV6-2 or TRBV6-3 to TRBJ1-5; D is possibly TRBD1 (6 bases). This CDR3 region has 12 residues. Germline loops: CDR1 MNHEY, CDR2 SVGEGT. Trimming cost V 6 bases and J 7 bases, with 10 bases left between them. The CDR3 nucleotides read TGTGCCAGCAGCAGACAGGCCCAGCCCCAGCATTTT. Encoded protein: CASSRQAQPQHF.

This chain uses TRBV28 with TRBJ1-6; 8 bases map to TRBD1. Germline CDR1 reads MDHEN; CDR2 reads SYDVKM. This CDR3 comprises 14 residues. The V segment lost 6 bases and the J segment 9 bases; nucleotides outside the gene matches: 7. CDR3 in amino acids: CASSRTGIFSPLHF. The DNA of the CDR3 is TGTGCCAGCAGCCGGACAGGGATCTTTTCACCCCTCCACTTT.

The DNA for the CDR3 is TGTGCCAGCAGCCAAGAGGACTATGGCTACACCTTC. This codes for CASSQEDYGYTF. The J gene is TRBJ1-2, the V gene TRBV4-2, with unresolved D. The V end was cut by 0 bases, the J end by 3 bases, with 2 bases between. Germline CDR1 LGHNA, CDR2 YNFKEQ. CDR3 length: 12 residues.

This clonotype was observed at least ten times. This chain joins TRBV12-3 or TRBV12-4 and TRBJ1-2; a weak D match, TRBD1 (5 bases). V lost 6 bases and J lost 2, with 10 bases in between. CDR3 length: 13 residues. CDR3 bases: TGTGCCAGCAGGTGGGGACGGAACTATGGCTACACCTTC. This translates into CASRWGRNYGYTF.

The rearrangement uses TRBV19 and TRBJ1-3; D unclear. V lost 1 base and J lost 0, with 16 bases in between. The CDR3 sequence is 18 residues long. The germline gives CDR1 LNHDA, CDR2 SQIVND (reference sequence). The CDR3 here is CASSIGPTGKLSGNTIYF. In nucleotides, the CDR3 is TGTGCCAGTAGTATAGGCCCGACGGGAAAGCTCTCTGGAAACACCATATATTTT.

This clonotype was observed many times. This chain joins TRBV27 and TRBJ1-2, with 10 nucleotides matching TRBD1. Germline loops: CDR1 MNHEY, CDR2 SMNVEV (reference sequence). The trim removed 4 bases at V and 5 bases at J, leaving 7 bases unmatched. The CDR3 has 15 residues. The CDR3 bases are TGTGCCAGCAGTTCTCTTGGGACAGGGGTGTATGGCTACACCTTC. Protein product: CASSSLGTGVYGYTF.

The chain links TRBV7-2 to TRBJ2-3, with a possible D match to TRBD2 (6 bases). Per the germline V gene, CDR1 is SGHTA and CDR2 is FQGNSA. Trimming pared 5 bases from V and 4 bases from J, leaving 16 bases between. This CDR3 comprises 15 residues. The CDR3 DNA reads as TGTGCCAGCAGCGAACCAATTTGGGGGGCAGATACGCAGTATTTT. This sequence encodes CASSEPIWGADTQYF.

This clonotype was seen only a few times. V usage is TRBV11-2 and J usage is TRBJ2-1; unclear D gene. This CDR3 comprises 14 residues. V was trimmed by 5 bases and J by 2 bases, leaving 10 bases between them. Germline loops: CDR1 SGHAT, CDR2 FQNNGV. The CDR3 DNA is TGTGCCAGCAGCGCAAATCGGGCCTACAATGAGCAGTTCTTC. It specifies CASSANRAYNEQFF.

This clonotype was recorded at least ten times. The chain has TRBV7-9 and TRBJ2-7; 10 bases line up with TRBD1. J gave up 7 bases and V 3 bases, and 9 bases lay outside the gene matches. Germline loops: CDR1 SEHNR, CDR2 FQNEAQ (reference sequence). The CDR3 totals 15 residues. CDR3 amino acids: CASSFTDRGVREQYF. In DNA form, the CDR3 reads TGTGCCAGCAGCTTTACGGACAGGGGGGTTAGAGAGCAGTACTTC.

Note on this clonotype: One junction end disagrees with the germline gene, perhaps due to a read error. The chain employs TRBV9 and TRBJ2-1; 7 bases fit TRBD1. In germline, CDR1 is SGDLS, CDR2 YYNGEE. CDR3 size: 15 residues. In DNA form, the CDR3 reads TGTGCCAGCACCATCGGGACAGAGCATGGCAATGCGCAGTTCTTC. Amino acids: CASTIGTEHGNAQFF.